Sequencing of this TCR beta chain was carried out in a study of post-analysis software for immune sequencing data. Regarding this clonotype: Its antigen is unknown. The germline gene is not matched at one end of the junction; a read error may be the cause.

Study-wide results and limits: Under the F measure, samples that were prepared in one batch clustered strongly together. Patients had higher frequencies than controls of roughly five TRBV segments, including TRBV5-6, TRBV5-1 and TRBV20-1.

The CDR3 is 16 amino acids. TCR beta cDNA libraries had unique molecular identifiers. Input of 1 to 10 million T cells yielded approximately 500,000 cDNA molecules. TCRdb analysed the PCR reads with MiXCR anew, one entry per CDR3 protein. This repertoire shows 500,000 to 600,000 distinct CDR3 sequences, 40% to 50% found once; its top ten account for more than 1.5%. This receptor was taken from a girl between 10 and 17 years old with multiple sclerosis. Sequences were obtained from blood. This chain connects TRBV12-3 or TRBV12-4 to TRBJ2-3; 10 bases fit TRBD2. The CDR3: CASSLLAGERTDAQYF. CDR3 nucleotide sequence: TGTGCCAGCAGTCTCCTAGCGGGAGAAAGGACAGATGCGCAGTATTTT.